This T cell receptor beta chain was sequenced in a study of Graves' ophthalmopathy and Graves' hyperthyroidism. For the study at large: Peripheral blood was gathered at the point of initial diagnosis, before any treatment started.

Trimming removed 6 bases from V and 1 base from J, with 7 bases in between. CDR3 size: 12 residues. Germline assignment: CDR1 SGHRS and CDR2 YFSETQ. Points from the study as a whole: In predicting ophthalmopathy progression, the model reached 70.59% sensitivity and under 75% specificity. Among thyroid clonotypes expanded above 0.001 frequency, most also appeared in blood.

This clonotype was recorded many times. The target antigen is unknown. Researchers took RNA transcripts and amplified TCR beta CDR3 regions from them. An initial RT-PCR round employing HTBI primers preceded a second-round multiplex PCR. TCRdb fed the multiplex PCR reads into MiXCR, producing one record per CDR3 protein. Found here are over 150,000 distinct CDR3 sequences, less than 45% of them singletons; the top ten hold 4.5% to 6%. Other autoimmune disease, uncontrolled infection, pregnancy and lactation led to exclusion. The V and J genes are TRBV5-1 and TRBJ2-5; the D is unclear. The sequence was obtained from a woman aged 40-49 years with Graves' ophthalmopathy. The sequenced sample consisted of peripheral blood. The CDR3 loop reads CASTRGQETQYF. The CDR3 region has the DNA TGCGCCAGCACGAGAGGCCAAGAGACCCAGTACTTC.